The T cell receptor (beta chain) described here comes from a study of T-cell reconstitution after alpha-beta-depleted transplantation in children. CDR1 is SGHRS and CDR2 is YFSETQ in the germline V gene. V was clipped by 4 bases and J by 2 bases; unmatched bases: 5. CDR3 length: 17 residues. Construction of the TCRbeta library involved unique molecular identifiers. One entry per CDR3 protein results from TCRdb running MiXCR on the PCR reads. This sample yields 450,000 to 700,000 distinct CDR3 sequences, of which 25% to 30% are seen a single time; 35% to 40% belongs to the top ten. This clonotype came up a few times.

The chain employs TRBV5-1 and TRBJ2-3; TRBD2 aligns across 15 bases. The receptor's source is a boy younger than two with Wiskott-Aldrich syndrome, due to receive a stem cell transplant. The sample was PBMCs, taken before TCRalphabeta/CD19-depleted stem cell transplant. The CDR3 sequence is CASSPGLAGGPTDTQYF. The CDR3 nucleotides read TGCGCCAGCAGCCCGGGACTAGCGGGAGGCCCCACAGATACGCAGTATTTT.